These 20 T cell receptor beta chains were all obtained from the same sample, sequenced in a study of blood T cell repertoires in COVID-19 (dated by TCRdb to about 2020). The library was prepared using the immunoSEQ multiplex PCR assay. The source is immuneACCESS, and TCRdb retained only in-frame sequences with V and J called. Part of the clones is not carried over; for the studies checked, unresolved V genes explain less than half of this, and the remainder is unexplained. The table for this sample lists roughly 90,000 clones; roughly nine tenths of them were counted only once. About 2% of the sample comes from the top ten. Source material: peripheral blood. These receptors all stem from a man aged 45-65 years with acute or convalescent COVID-19.

The J gene is TRBJ1-5, the V gene TRBV19; D is perhaps TRBD1 (5 bases). Germline assignment: CDR1 LNHDA and CDR2 SQIVND (reference sequence). V lost 4 bases, J lost 6 bases, and 10 bases lay in between. The CDR3 totals 13 residues. In DNA form, the CDR3 reads TGTGCCAGTAGTACTGGGGGGTTTCAGCCCCAGCATTTT. Translating gives CASSTGGFQPQHF.

CDR3 nucleotides: TGTGCCAGTAGTCCACGACTAGCGGGGGACACAGATACGCAGTATTTT. Its translation is CASSPRLAGDTDTQYF. The V and J genes are TRBV19 and TRBJ2-3; 12 bases align to TRBD2. Trimming removed 5 bases from V and 2 bases from J; junction bases left unmatched: 5. CDR3 size: 16 residues. Germline V gene sequence: CDR1 LNHDA, CDR2 SQIVND (reference sequence).

The chain uses TRBV28 and TRBJ2-7; 12 bases fit TRBD1. V lost 2 bases to trimming and J lost 3 bases; unmatched junction nucleotides: 2. Looked up from germline, CDR1 is MDHEN and CDR2 is SYDVKM. The CDR3 is 15 residues long. The CDR3 bases are TGTGCCAGCAGTTTACGGGACAGGGGGCTCTACGAGCAGTACTTC. Translated, it gives CASSLRDRGLYEQYF.

V gene TRBV19 combines with J gene TRBJ2-2, with D perhaps TRBD2 (6 bases). The CDR3 runs to 13 residues. In germline, CDR1 is LNHDA, CDR2 SQIVND (reference sequence). V was trimmed by 7 bases and J by 6 bases, leaving 12 bases between them. In DNA form, the CDR3 reads TGTGCCAGTAATCTCGGGGGTCCCGGGGAGCTGTTTTTT. Protein sequence: CASNLGGPGELFF. Variable domain in full (rest from reference TRBV19 and TRBJ2-2): DGGITQSPKYLFRKEGQNVTLSCEQNLNHDAMYWYRQDPGQGLRLIYYSQIVNDFQKGDIAEGYSVSREKKESFPLTVTSAQKNPTAFYLCASNLGGPGELFFGEGSRLTVL.

This chain uses TRBV7-8 with TRBJ1-2; tentative D call: TRBD1 (6 bases). Germline V gene data show CDR1 as SGHVS and CDR2 as FQNEAQ. The CDR3 totals 16 residues. Trimming left V 1 base short and J 3 bases short, with 15 bases between. CDR3 in DNA: TGTGCCAGCAGCTTAGAGAGGACAGCCCCTTACTATGGCTACACCTTC. Translating it yields CASSLERTAPYYGYTF.

The chain recombines TRBV27 with TRBJ1-5; D uncertain. This CDR3 contains 15 residues. Germline CDR1 reads MNHEY; CDR2 reads SMNVEV (reference sequence). The ends were cut back, 2 bases at V and 0 bases at J, with 8 bases in the middle. CDR3 region: CASSLVRNSNQPQHF. CDR3 nucleotide sequence: TGTGCCAGCAGTTTAGTCAGGAATAGCAATCAGCCCCAGCATTTT.

V usage is TRBV19 and J usage is TRBJ2-1; maybe TRBD2 (7 bases). This CDR3 is 14 amino acids long. Germline values: CDR1 LNHDA, CDR2 SQIVND (reference sequence). V gave up 10 bases and J gave up 4 bases, with 17 bases separating them. CDR3 bases: TGTGCCACCAAAGGGGGGGGGACGTACAATGAGCAGTTCTTC. It is translated as CATKGGGTYNEQFF. Full variable domain (rest looked up from reference TRBV19 and TRBJ2-1): DGGITQSPKYLFRKEGQNVTLSCEQNLNHDAMYWYRQDPGQGLRLIYYSQIVNDFQKGDIAEGYSVSREKKESFPLTVTSAQKNPTAFYLCATKGGGTYNEQFFGPGTRLTVL.

The V gene is TRBV14, the J gene TRBJ1-2; 11 bases line up with TRBD1. With V trimmed by 4 bases and J by 5 bases, 12 bases remained unmatched. CDR3 length: 17 amino acids. Germline loops: CDR1 SGHDN, CDR2 FVKESK. The CDR3 nucleotides are TGTGCCAGCAGCCTACGGACAGGGGGCACGGTGTTGTATGGCTACACCTTC. As protein: CASSLRTGGTVLYGYTF.

The genes are TRBV24-1 and TRBJ2-1; D uncertain. Germline V gene sequence: CDR1 KGHDR, CDR2 SFDVKD. This CDR3 is 12 amino acids long. Trimming shortened V by 3 bases and J by 7 bases, and 6 bases separated the two germline ends. The CDR3 DNA is TGTGCCACCAGTGATACTTATAATGAGCAGTTCTTC. Its protein is CATSDTYNEQFF.

V gene TRBV7-3 combines with J gene TRBJ2-3, with 11 bases matching TRBD2. V lost 4 bases, J lost 2 bases, and 5 bases stayed unmatched. CDR1 SGHTA and CDR2 FQGTGA come from the germline V gene. There are 16 residues in the CDR3. The DNA of the CDR3 is TGTGCCAGCAGCTCCCTTAGCGGGGGGGCCACAGATACGCAGTATTTT. This translates into CASSSLSGGATDTQYF. The whole variable domain, remainder taken from reference TRBV7-3 and TRBJ2-3, is GAGVSQTPSNKVTEKGKYVELRCDPISGHTALYWYRQSLGQGPEFLIYFQGTGAADDSGLPNDRFFAVRPEGSVSTLKIQRTERGDSAVYLCASSSLSGGATDTQYFGPGTRLTVL.

The rearrangement uses TRBV7-2 and TRBJ1-5; the match to TRBD1 covers 7 bases. Germline V gene data show CDR1 as SGHTA and CDR2 as FQGNSA. The CDR3 spans 14 residues. Unmatched junction bases numbered 6, after V lost 6 bases and J lost 4 bases. The CDR3 loop reads CASSKGGLNQPQHF. The CDR3, as DNA: TGTGCCAGCAGTAAAGGGGGCTTAAATCAGCCCCAGCATTTT.

The CDR3: CASSFTSGGQGDTQYF. The CDR3, as DNA: TGTGCCAGCAGCTTCACTAGCGGGGGGCAGGGAGATACGCAGTATTTT. This chain connects TRBV9 to TRBJ2-3, with 12 bases aligning to TRBD2. Germline trimming cut 4 bases from V and 5 bases from J; bases unmatched to any gene: 8. The CDR3 spans 16 residues. Germline loops: CDR1 SGDLS, CDR2 YYNGEE.

The chain is built from TRBV5-1 and TRBJ2-5; the D gene is possibly TRBD2 (6 bases). Germline assignment: CDR1 SGHRS and CDR2 YFSETQ. The CDR3 loop spans 15 amino acids. Trimming left V 0 bases short and J 3 bases short, with 12 bases between. The CDR3 nucleotides are TGCGCCAGCAGCTTGGATGGAGGGGACGAAGAGACCCAGTACTTC. Translation gives CASSLDGGDEETQYF.

By its share, this clone is medium-sized. The chain couples TRBV19 to TRBJ2-1, with TRBD1 identical over 7 bases. CDR1 and CDR2 (germline): LNHDA, SQIVND (reference sequence). This CDR3 is built from 15 residues. V gave up 3 bases and J gave up 4 bases; unmatched junction bases: 6. The CDR3 DNA reads as TGTGCCAGTAGTATCGGCGACAGGGCATACAATGAGCAGTTCTTC. Protein product: CASSIGDRAYNEQFF.

This clone occurred once. The rearrangement joins TRBV28 to TRBJ1-3, with 7 positions matching TRBD1. The CDR3 has 16 residues. V lost 5 bases, J lost 2 bases, and 9 bases stayed unmatched. Per the germline V gene, CDR1 is MDHEN and CDR2 is SYDVKM. The DNA of the CDR3 is TGTGCCAGCAGTACTTATGCCGACAGGGCTGGAAACACCATATATTTT. The encoded protein is CASSTYADRAGNTIYF.

The DNA of the CDR3 is TGTGCCAGCAGTTTATCGGTAGCCTCCTACGAGCAGTACTTC. Amino acid sequence: CASSLSVASYEQYF. The chain carries TRBV27 and TRBJ2-7; no reliable D call. Trimming took off 0 bases at V and 0 bases at J, with 6 bases between the two ends. CDR3 length: 14 residues. Germline V gives CDR1 MNHEY, CDR2 SMNVEV (reference sequence).

This clone appeared a single time. The chain links TRBV29-1 to TRBJ2-5; 8 bases agree with TRBD1. The J segment lost 1 base and the V segment lost 6 bases, leaving 1 base of the junction unmatched. The CDR3 runs 12 residues. From germline, CDR1 is SQVTM and CDR2 ANQGSEA. DNA of the CDR3: TGCAGCGTCGGACAGGGCCAAGAGACCCAGTACTTC. Protein: CSVGQGQETQYF.

The gene calls are TRBV9 and TRBJ2-7; the D gene is possibly TRBD2 (6 bases). The germline CDR1 and CDR2 sequences are SGDLS and YYNGEE. V was pared by 5 bases and J by 0 bases, with 15 bases between. The CDR3 consists of 15 residues. The CDR3 region is CASSPLAPSSYEQYF. CDR3 sequence (DNA): TGTGCCAGCAGTCCCCTAGCGCCTAGCTCCTACGAGCAGTACTTC.

This sequence joins TRBV7-9 and TRBJ1-6, with D perhaps TRBD1 (6 bases). Germline CDR1 and CDR2: SEHNR and FQNEAQ (reference sequence). Trimming removed 1 base at V and 8 bases at J, with 6 bases between. This CDR3 has 13 amino acids. The CDR3 spells CASSLEGDSPLHF. The CDR3 nucleotides are TGTGCCAGCAGCTTAGAGGGGGATTCACCCCTCCACTTT. The full variable domain, in which reference TRBV7-9 and TRBJ1-6 provide the parts outside the CDR3, is DTGVSQNPRHKITKRGQNVTFRCDPISEHNRLYWYRQTLGQGPEFLTYFQNEAQLEKSRLLSDRFSAERPKGSFSTLEIQRTEQGDSAMYLCASSLEGDSPLHFGNGTRLTVT.

The chain recombines TRBV2 with TRBJ2-2, with TRBD1 matching over 7 bases. V trimming: 6 bases; J trimming: 0 bases; junction bases outside the gene matches: 1. This CDR3 comprises 14 residues. The germline gives CDR1 SNHLY, CDR2 FYNNEI. The CDR3 DNA is TGTGCCAGCAGACAGGGGTCGAACACCGGGGAGCTGTTTTTT. This encodes CASRQGSNTGELFF.